This T cell receptor (beta chain) is drawn from a study of siplizumab effects on memory and regulatory T cells. General study results and limits: Versus approximately 27% in controls, the mappable alloreactive CD4+ clones averaged about 74% Treg-derived with siplizumab.

On this clone itself: Its target is unknown.

The assay was immunoSEQ multiplex PCR, and TCRdb's table has in-frame clones only and misses some. The repertoire holds under 85,000 clones, with over 70% as singletons. V was shortened by 10 bases and J by 1 base, with 16 bases between the two germline ends. Per germline, CDR1 MNHEY and CDR2 SVGAGI. The CDR3 has 14 amino acids. The J gene is TRBJ2-5, the V gene TRBV6-5, with D perhaps TRBD2 (7 bases). The TCR sequence derives from a human donor in good health. The sequencing sample was made of Tregs sorted from blood. CDR3 sequence reads: CATAGGGLQETQYF. The DNA for the CDR3 is TGTGCCACCGCAGGCGGGGGCCTCCAAGAGACCCAGTACTTC.